The T cell receptor (beta chain) described here comes from a study of tumor-infiltrating lymphocytes in primary liver carcinoma. The authors made TCR beta cDNA from around 500 ng total RNA with a constant-region primer. TCR beta libraries came from three nested multiplex PCR rounds using slightly modified ARM-PCR. With TRBV1-TRBV30 forward primers and a C-beta reverse primer, the first two PCR rounds were run for around 10 cycles each. Using its own MiXCR run on the multiplex PCR reads, TCRdb lists one record per CDR3 protein. The repertoire holds hundreds of thousands of distinct CDR3 sequences, with more than 55% as singletons. RNA was extracted from whole blood without cell sorting, alongside germline DNA. Study-wide findings and caveats: Relative to tumor region pairs, the tumor-adjacent and tumor-blood pairs showed overlap that was lower. Blood had a significantly lower top-250-clone fraction than tumors did (p = 0.039).

In the case of this clonotype: The antigen is undetermined.

V lost 2 bases and J lost 4, with 17 bases in between. The CDR3 consists of 16 residues. Germline V gene lookup returns CDR1 SGHNT and CDR2 YYREEE (reference sequence). This clonotype was obtained from a woman aged 25-40 years with primary liver carcinoma and hepatitis B virus infection. Material for sequencing was peripheral blood. The chain couples TRBV5-4 to TRBJ2-3, with D possibly being TRBD2 (6 bases). Here the CDR3 reads CASSLGLARNADTQYF. The CDR3 DNA reads TGTGCCAGCAGCTTAGGGCTAGCGAGAAACGCAGATACGCAGTATTTT.